These 14 T cell receptor beta chains were sequenced from one sample in a study of shared clonotypes between healthy human individuals (dated by TCRdb to 2018 to 2020). Libraries were made using the immunoSEQ multiplex PCR assay. The immuneACCESS repertoire file appears here via TCRdb, limited to in-frame rearrangements. These files lack a portion of the clones; in checked studies, under half of the deficit traces to unresolved V genes, and the cause of the others is not known. This sample lists some 1.4 million clones; more than 95% were detected once. The ten largest make up 1.2% of the sample. The sample was naive CD4+ T cells sorted from blood. The sample's cell subset or site label is to be understood as: CD45RA+ positively selected. The receptors shown here come from a man aged 30 to 39 in good health.

The chain couples TRBV5-6 to TRBJ2-7; the D gene is possibly TRBD2 (7 bases). Germline V gene data show CDR1 as SGHDT and CDR2 as YYEEEE. With 7 bases removed from V and 4 bases from J, the gap between germline ends came to 33 bases. This CDR3 region has 19 residues. In DNA form, the CDR3 reads TGTGCCAGCGGAGCAACGGGGGGCGTAAGCCTACTAAAGCCTTACGAGCAGTACTTC. Its translation is CASGATGGVSLLKPYEQYF.

This chain joins TRBV13 and TRBJ2-7; 9 bases agree with TRBD2. V trimming: 5 bases; J trimming: 1 base; junction bases outside the gene matches: 6. CDR1 and CDR2 from the germline V gene are PRHDT and FYEKMQ (reference sequence). This CDR3 contains 15 residues. CDR3 sequence reads: CASSQALAGSYEQYF. CDR3 nucleotide sequence: TGTGCCAGCAGCCAGGCACTAGCGGGTTCCTACGAGCAGTACTTC.

This sequence joins TRBV5-8 and TRBJ2-5, with a tentative D call TRBD2 (6 bases). With 7 bases removed from V and 8 bases from J, the gap between germline ends came to 15 bases. This CDR3 comprises 12 residues. CDR1 and CDR2 (germline): SGHTS, YDEGEE. CDR3 in DNA: TGTGCCAGCGACCTCGGGAGAAGAACCCAGTACTTC. Amino acids: CASDLGRRTQYF.

V and J are TRBV28 and TRBJ2-7; 7 nucleotides align to TRBD2. Germline lookup yields CDR1 MDHEN and CDR2 SYDVKM. The CDR3 contains 16 residues. Germline trimming cut 11 bases from V and 1 base from J; bases unmatched to any gene: 17. This chain's CDR3 is CASRPESGVVSYEQYF. For the CDR3, the DNA is TGTGCCTCACGGCCCGAAAGCGGGGTAGTATCCTACGAGCAGTACTTC.

About this clone itself: The identical CDR3 is also encoded by other nucleotide sequences in the sample. The V and J genes are TRBV5-1 and TRBJ2-5; TRBD2 is a possible D gene (6 bases). This CDR3 contains 13 residues. Germline CDR1 reads SGHRS; CDR2 reads YFSETQ. Trimming shortened V by 3 bases and J by 1 base, and 7 bases separated the two germline ends. CDR3 protein: CASSYSGQETQYF. The CDR3 DNA reads TGCGCCAGCAGCTATAGCGGCCAAGAGACCCAGTACTTC.

The chain's CDR3 is CASSVMAGRGGETQYF. In nucleotides, the CDR3 is TGTGCCAGCAGCGTAATGGCAGGGCGGGGCGGAGAGACCCAGTACTTC. The chain joins TRBV9 to TRBJ2-5, with a possible D match to TRBD2 (6 bases). The germline V gene encodes CDR1 SGDLS and CDR2 YYNGEE. Trimming pared 1 base from V and 4 bases from J, leaving 17 bases between. The CDR3 runs 16 residues.

The chain has TRBV11-2 and TRBJ2-5; 8 bases are a match to TRBD2. CDR3 length: 15 amino acids. V shed 0 bases and J 5 bases; nucleotides not matched to a gene: 5. Germline V gives CDR1 SGHAT, CDR2 FQNNGV. The CDR3 spells CASSLEGGRPETQYF. CDR3 bases: TGTGCCAGCAGCTTAGAGGGCGGGAGGCCGGAGACCCAGTACTTC.

This chain uses TRBV4-1 with TRBJ2-3, with 15 bases lining up with TRBD2. Germline V gene lookup returns CDR1 MGHRA and CDR2 YSYEKL. With V trimmed by 3 bases and J by 1 base, 17 bases remained unmatched. There are 22 residues in the CDR3. As DNA, the CDR3 is TGCGCCAGCAGCCAGCGGGGACTAGCGGGAGGTCGCCTCGATTCAGGCACAGATACGCAGTATTTT. It is translated as CASSQRGLAGGRLDSGTDTQYF.

This rearrangement joins TRBV6-5 to TRBJ2-2; D is unresolved. CDR3 length: 13 amino acids. Germline-derived CDR1 and CDR2 are MNHEY and SVGAGI. Trimming stripped 6 bases from V and 7 bases from J, with 12 bases between. The CDR3: CASSFYMGGELFF. Here the CDR3 DNA reads TGTGCCAGCAGCTTCTACATGGGCGGGGAGCTGTTTTTT.

The chain couples TRBV7-2 to TRBJ2-3, with D unclear. From germline, CDR1 is SGHTA and CDR2 FQGNSA. V was pared by 5 bases and J by 1 base, with 13 bases between. The CDR3 contains 15 residues. The chain's CDR3 is CASSAVFAGTDTQYF. CDR3 bases: TGTGCCAGCAGCGCCGTCTTTGCGGGCACAGATACGCAGTATTTT.

The rearrangement links TRBV18 to TRBJ1-5; no definite D call. CDR3 length: 13 amino acids. Germline CDR1 is KGHSH and CDR2 is LQKENI. The V end was cut by 6 bases, the J end by 6 bases, with 12 bases between. DNA of the CDR3: TGTGCCAGCTCGAGGGTGGAGACTCAGCCCCAGCATTTT. It yields the protein CASSRVETQPQHF.

The chain joins TRBV11-2 to TRBJ1-5; D unclear. Germline V gene data show CDR1 as SGHAT and CDR2 as FQNNGV. Deletions cut 5 bases from V and 6 bases from J, with 11 bases between. The CDR3 covers 13 residues. For the CDR3, the DNA is TGTGCCAGCAGCCAGACTCGAGGTCAGCCCCAGCATTTT. Translating it yields CASSQTRGQPQHF.

This rearrangement joins TRBV27 to TRBJ2-1, with TRBD2 identical over 10 bases. V trimming: 5 bases; J trimming: 3 bases; junction bases outside the gene matches: 7. Germline V CDR1 and CDR2: MNHEY, SMNVEV (reference sequence). The CDR3 runs 16 residues. The chain's CDR3 is CASSGTGTSVYNEQFF. Here the CDR3 DNA reads TGTGCCAGCAGTGGTACTGGGACTAGCGTCTACAATGAGCAGTTCTTC.

This sequence joins TRBV5-1 and TRBJ1-3; tentative D call: TRBD1 (6 bases). The germline V and J ends were trimmed by 4 bases and 0 bases, with 14 bases remaining between them. Germline V gene data show CDR1 as SGHRS and CDR2 as YFSETQ. This CDR3 is built from 16 residues. In DNA, the CDR3 is TGCGCCAGCAGCAGTACCCAGGGGAGCTCTGGAAACACCATATATTTT. This gives the protein CASSSTQGSSGNTIYF.